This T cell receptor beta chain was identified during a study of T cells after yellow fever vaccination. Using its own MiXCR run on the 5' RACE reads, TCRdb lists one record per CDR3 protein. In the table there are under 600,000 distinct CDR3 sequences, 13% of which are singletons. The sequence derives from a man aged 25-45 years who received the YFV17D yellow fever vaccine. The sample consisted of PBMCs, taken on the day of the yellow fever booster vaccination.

CDR3 DNA sequence: TGTGCCAGCAGCTTACGCAGGGGCGACCAGCCCCAGCATTTT. Translated, it gives CASSLRRGDQPQHF. The chain couples TRBV7-2 to TRBJ1-5; a possible D gene is TRBD1 (6 bases). Germline-derived CDR1 and CDR2 are SGHTA and FQGNSA. The CDR3 loop spans 14 amino acids. V was cut by 2 bases and J by 7 bases, with 12 bases left in between.